This TCR beta chain was profiled in a study of T cell responses to AZD1222 COVID-19 vaccine. Measured with immunoSEQ multiplex PCR; TCRdb has only the in-frame clones, and not every one. This sample has 100,000 or so clones, with about 86% found just once. The CDR3 covers 17 residues. Germline lookup yields CDR1 LGHDT and CDR2 YNNKEL (reference sequence). After removal of 4 bases from V and 1 base from J, the junction contained 12 bases not matched to a gene. Here the sequenced sample was peripheral blood, taken on day 0 of AZD1222 vaccination. This chain joins TRBV3-1 (or the pseudogene TRBV3-2) and TRBJ2-7, with 8 bases fitting TRBD2. The sequence came from an adult in good health. This chain's CDR3 is CASSLDYIAGTSYEQYF. The DNA for the CDR3 is TGTGCCAGCAGCCTAGACTACATAGCGGGGACTTCCTACGAGCAGTACTTC.